A single sample gave rise to the 7 T cell receptor beta chains below, sequenced in a study of technical replicates of blood from several donors. Sequencing was performed with immunoSEQ multiplex PCR; in TCRdb, only in-frame clones are kept and a portion is missing. The sample has 84,000 or so clones, 85% to 95% seen once. The sequencing input was T cells isolated from PBMCs. The receptors here all came from a human donor in good health.

The rearrangement joins TRBV5-6 to TRBJ1-5, with TRBD1 matching over 8 bases. Germline values: CDR1 SGHDT, CDR2 YYEEEE. Germline trimming cut 3 bases from V and 7 bases from J; bases unmatched to any gene: 6. The CDR3 is made up of 14 amino acids. This CDR3 is CASSYQGAGQPQHF. The CDR3 DNA reads TGTGCCAGCAGCTACCAGGGGGCAGGGCAGCCCCAGCATTTT. Variable domain in full (rest from reference TRBV5-6 and TRBJ1-5): DAGVTQSPTHLIKTRGQQVTLRCSPKSGHDTVSWYQQALGQGPQFIFQYYEEEERQRGNFPDRFSGHQFPNYSSELNVNALLLGDSALYLCASSYQGAGQPQHFGDGTRLSIL.

This sequence joins TRBV18 and TRBJ1-2; 9 bases agree with TRBD1. Germline V lookup: CDR1 KGHSH, CDR2 LQKENI. The J segment lost 4 bases and the V segment lost 2 bases, leaving 8 bases of the junction unmatched. This CDR3 contains 16 residues. The DNA for the CDR3 is TGTGCCAGCTCACCAATCATGGGACAGGGAGCCTATGGCTACACCTTC. It specifies CASSPIMGQGAYGYTF.

This chain links TRBV2 with TRBJ2-5; D call uncertain. The CDR3 has 11 residues. The germline CDR1 and CDR2 sequences are SNHLY and FYNNEI. The V and J ends lost 4 bases and 5 bases respectively, with 5 bases between them. The CDR3 DNA reads as TGTGCCAGCAGTGTGGAGGAGACCCAGTACTTC. Residues: CASSVEETQYF.

The sample holds one count of this clone. The chain carries TRBV7-8 and TRBJ1-2; D is undetermined. With 0 bases removed from V and 3 bases from J, the gap between germline ends came to 14 bases. The germline CDR1 and CDR2 sequences are SGHVS and FQNEAQ. CDR3 size: 16 residues. CDR3 nucleotides: TGTGCCAGCAGCTTAGCTTCTCGTGACTTTCACTATGGCTACACCTTC. It codes for CASSLASRDFHYGYTF. The full variable domain, with the rest looked up from reference TRBV7-8 and TRBJ1-2, is GAGVSQSPRYKVAKRGQDVALRCDPISGHVSLFWYQQALGQGPEFLTYFQNEAQLDKSGLPSDRFFAERPEGSVSTLKIQRTQQEDSAVYLCASSLASRDFHYGYTFGSGTRLTVV.

The gene calls are TRBV6-1 and TRBJ2-1; the D gene is possibly TRBD2 (6 bases). The CDR3 runs to 15 residues. The germline CDR1 and CDR2 sequences are MNHNS and SASEGT. Trimming cost V 3 bases and J 5 bases, with 14 bases left between them. In DNA form, the CDR3 reads TGTGCCAGCAGTGACCGACTAGTCAGCCACAATGAGCAGTTCTTC. Amino acid sequence: CASSDRLVSHNEQFF.

The CDR3 reads CAWSGQANQPQHF. CDR3 nucleotide sequence: TGTGCCTGGAGTGGGCAGGCAAATCAGCCCCAGCATTTT. The rearrangement joins TRBV30 to TRBJ1-5, with D unclear. This CDR3 region has 13 residues. V was shortened by 1 base and J by 4 bases, with 8 bases between the two germline ends. CDR1 and CDR2 from the germline V gene are GTSNPN and SVGIG (reference sequence).

This clone was counted a single time. The chain couples TRBV7-8 to TRBJ2-1; 11 nucleotides align to TRBD2. The CDR3 has 15 amino acids. Trimming cost V 4 bases and J 9 bases; bases outside gene matches: 8. Germline V gene data show CDR1 as SGHVS and CDR2 as FQNEAQ. The DNA for the CDR3 is TGTGCCAGCAGCTGGCCGGGACTAGCGGTTCCTGAGCAGTTCTTC. Protein: CASSWPGLAVPEQFF. Based on the CDR3 plus reference TRBV7-8 and TRBJ2-1, the full variable domain is GAGVSQSPRYKVAKRGQDVALRCDPISGHVSLFWYQQALGQGPEFLTYFQNEAQLDKSGLPSDRFFAERPEGSVSTLKIQRTQQEDSAVYLCASSWPGLAVPEQFFGPGTRLTVL.